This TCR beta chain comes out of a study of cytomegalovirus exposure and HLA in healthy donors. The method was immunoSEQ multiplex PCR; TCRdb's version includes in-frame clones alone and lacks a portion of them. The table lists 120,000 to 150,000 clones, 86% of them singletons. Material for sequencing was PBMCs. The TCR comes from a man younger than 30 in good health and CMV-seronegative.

For the CDR3, the DNA is TGTGCCTGGAGTGTGGCTCAACCCTACAAAGGGGACATTCAGTACTTC. Residues: CAWSVAQPYKGDIQYF. V and J are TRBV30 and TRBJ2-4; D is perhaps TRBD1 (5 bases). With 0 bases removed from V and 8 bases from J, the gap between germline ends came to 20 bases. The CDR3 loop spans 16 amino acids. Germline CDR1 and CDR2: GTSNPN and SVGIG (reference sequence).